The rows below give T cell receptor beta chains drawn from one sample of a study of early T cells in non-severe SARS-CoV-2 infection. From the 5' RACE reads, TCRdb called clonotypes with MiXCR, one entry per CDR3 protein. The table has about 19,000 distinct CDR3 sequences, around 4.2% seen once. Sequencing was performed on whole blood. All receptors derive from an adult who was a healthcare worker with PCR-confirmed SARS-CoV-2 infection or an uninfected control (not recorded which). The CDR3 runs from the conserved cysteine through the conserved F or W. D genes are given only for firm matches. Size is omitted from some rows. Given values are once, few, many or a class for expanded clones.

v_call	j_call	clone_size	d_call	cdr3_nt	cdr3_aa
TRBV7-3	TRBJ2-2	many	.	TGTGCCAGCAGCCCTCAGAGGACTAACACCGGGGAGCTGTTTTTT	CASSPQRTNTGELFF
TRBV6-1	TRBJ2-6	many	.	TGTGCCAGCAGTGATACCATGGGGGCCAACGTCCTGACTTTC	CASSDTMGANVLTF
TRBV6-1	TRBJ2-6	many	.	TGTGCCAGCAGTGAAACCCGATACCCGGGGGCCAACGTCCTGACTTTC	CASSETRYPGANVLTF
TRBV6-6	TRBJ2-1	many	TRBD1	TGTGCCAGCAGTGCTAGACAGGGGCCCACCTACAATGAGCAGTTCTTC	CASSARQGPTYNEQFF
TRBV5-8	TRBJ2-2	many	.	TGTGCCAGCAGCTTCTTCCCGGGCACCGGGGAGCTGTTTTTT	CASSFFPGTGELFF
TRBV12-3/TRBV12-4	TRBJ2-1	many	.	TGTGCCTTAGGGGGGAACACCTACAATGAGCAGTTCTTC	CALGGNTYNEQFF
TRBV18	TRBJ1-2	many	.	TGTGCCAGCTCACCGGACAGTTACTATGGCTACACCTTC	CASSPDSYYGYTF
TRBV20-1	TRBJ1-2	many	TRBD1	TGCAGTGCTAGAAGAGGACAGGGTGGCTACACCTTC	CSARRGQGGYTF
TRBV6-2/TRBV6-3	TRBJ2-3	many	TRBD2	TGTGCCAGCAGTTACTCGTCTAGCGGATACACAGATACGCAGTATTTT	CASSYSSSGYTDTQYF
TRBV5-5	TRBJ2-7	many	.	TGTGCCAGCAGCTTGGAACAGAGCCCCTACGAGCAGTACTTC	CASSLEQSPYEQYF
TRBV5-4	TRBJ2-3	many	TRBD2	TGTGCCAGCAGCACGGAACTAGCGGTGAGCACAGATACGCAGTATTTT	CASSTELAVSTDTQYF
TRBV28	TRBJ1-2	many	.	TGTGCCAGCAGCCTCCGGCGGCTAGGCTACACCTTC	CASSLRRLGYTF
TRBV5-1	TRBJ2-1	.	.	TGCGCCAGCAGCTTGTTGATTGAGCAGTTCTTC	CASSLLIEQFF
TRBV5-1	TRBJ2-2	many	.	TGCGCCAGCAGCTTGCTGAGTGGGGCAGGGGTCGTCGCCGGGGAGCTGTTTTTT	CASSLLSGAGVVAGELFF
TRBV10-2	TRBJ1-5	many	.	TGCGCCAGCAGCGGGGGGTCGGGTCAGCCCCAGCATTTT	CASSGGSGQPQHF
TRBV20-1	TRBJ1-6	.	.	TGCAGTGTTCGGAGCTCCTATAATTCACCCCTCCACTTT	CSVRSSYNSPLHF
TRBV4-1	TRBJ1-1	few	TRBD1	TGCGCCAGCAGCCACCGAAGTCCGACCGACAGGGGATCGGGGACTGAAGCTTTCTTT	CASSHRSPTDRGSGTEAFF
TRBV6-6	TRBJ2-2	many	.	TGTGCCAGCAGTGAAGCCTACATAAACAGGGAGTGGCACGGGGAGCTGTTTTTT	CASSEAYINREWHGELFF
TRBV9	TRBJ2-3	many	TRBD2	TGTGCCAGCAGCGTACGCCTAGCGGGGGGTGATACGCAGTATTTT	CASSVRLAGGDTQYF
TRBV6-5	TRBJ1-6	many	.	TGTGCCAGCAGTTACTCCCAGGGACTTAATAATTCACCCCTCCACTTT	CASSYSQGLNNSPLHF
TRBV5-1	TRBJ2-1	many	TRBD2	TGCGCCAGCAGCCCCCGGACTAGCGGGGGCAATGAGCAGTTCTTC	CASSPRTSGGNEQFF
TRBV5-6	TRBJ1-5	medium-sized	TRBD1	TGTGCCAGCAGCTTGGAAGAGGACAGGGGGTTGCGGCCCCAGCATTTT	CASSLEEDRGLRPQHF
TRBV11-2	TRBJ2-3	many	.	TGTGCCAGCAGCTTAGGGCCAAATACGCAGTATTTT	CASSLGPNTQYF
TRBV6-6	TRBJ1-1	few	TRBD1	TGTGCCAGCAGTTACCCAGGACAGGGTGTACGGCACACTGAAGCTTTCTTT	CASSYPGQGVRHTEAFF
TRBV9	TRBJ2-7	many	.	TGTGCCAGCAGCCCGCGGACTCCCTCCTACGAGCAGTACTTC	CASSPRTPSYEQYF
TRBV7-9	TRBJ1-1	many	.	TGTGCCAGCAGCAGAGGGGACACTGAAGCTTTCTTT	CASSRGDTEAFF
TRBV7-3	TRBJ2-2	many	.	TGTGCCAGCAGCTCCGGTCTGCGGGGAATCGGGGAGCTGTTTTTT	CASSSGLRGIGELFF
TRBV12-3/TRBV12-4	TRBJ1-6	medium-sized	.	TGTGCCAGCAGTTTAGCTGGAGGGGATTCACCCCTCCACTTT	CASSLAGGDSPLHF
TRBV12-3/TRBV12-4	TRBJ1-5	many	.	TGTGCCAGCAGTTTTGGGCCTAGCAATCAGCCCCAGCATTTT	CASSFGPSNQPQHF
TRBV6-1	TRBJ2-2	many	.	TGTGCCAGCAGTACCTGGGGGGACACCGGGGAGCTGTTTTTT	CASSTWGDTGELFF
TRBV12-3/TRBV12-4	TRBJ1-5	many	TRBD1	TGTGCCAGCAGTTTAACGGGACAGGGTCAGCCCCAGCATTTT	CASSLTGQGQPQHF
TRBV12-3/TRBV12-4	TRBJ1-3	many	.	TGTGCCAGCAGTGCTCGACTGGTGAGCTCTGGAAACACCATATATTTT	CASSARLVSSGNTIYF
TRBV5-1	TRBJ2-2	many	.	TGCGCCAGCAGCTTGGATGGGAACACCGGGGAGCTGTTTTTT	CASSLDGNTGELFF
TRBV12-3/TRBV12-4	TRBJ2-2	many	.	TGTGCCAGCAGAAGGGGACAGAACACCGGGGAGCTGTTTTTT	CASRRGQNTGELFF
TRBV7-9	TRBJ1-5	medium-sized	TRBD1	TGTGCCAGCAGCCCTACTACAGGGGATCAGCCCCAGCATTTT	CASSPTTGDQPQHF
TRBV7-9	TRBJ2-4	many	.	TGTGCCAGCAGCTTAACAGCTATAAACATTCAGTACTTC	CASSLTAINIQYF
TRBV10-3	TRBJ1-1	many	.	TGTGCCATCAGTGAGCCCGGCGGGGGGACCACTGAAGCTTTCTTT	CAISEPGGGTTEAFF
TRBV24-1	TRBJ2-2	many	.	TGTGCCACCAGTGGAGACAGCTCGAACACCGGGGAGCTGTTTTTT	CATSGDSSNTGELFF
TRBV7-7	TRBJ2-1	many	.	TGTGCCAGCAGCTTAGACGGAGGATTCTCCTACAATGAGCAGTTCTTC	CASSLDGGFSYNEQFF
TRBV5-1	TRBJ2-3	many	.	TGCGCCAGCAGCTTCGAACGGCCTTCCACAGATACGCAGTATTTT	CASSFERPSTDTQYF
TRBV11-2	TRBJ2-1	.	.	TGTGCCAGCAGCTTAATCACAGCCCTATACAATGAGCAGTTCTTC	CASSLITALYNEQFF
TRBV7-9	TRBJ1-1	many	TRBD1	TGTGCCAGCAGCTTCAACAGGGGGAACACTGAAGCTTTCTTT	CASSFNRGNTEAFF
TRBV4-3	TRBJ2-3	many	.	TGCGCCAGCAGCCAAGATCCCATCCCAGATACGCAGTATTTT	CASSQDPIPDTQYF
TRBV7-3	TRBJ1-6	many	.	TGTGCCAGCAGCTCCCAGACAGGACCCCAATTCACCCTCCACTTT	CASSSQTGPQFTLHF
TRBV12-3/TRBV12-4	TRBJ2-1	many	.	TGTGCCAGCAGTGGGAGAACCGGGCCCAAGGGCAATGAGCAGTTCTTC	CASSGRTGPKGNEQFF
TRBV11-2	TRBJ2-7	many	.	TGTGCCAGCAGCTTAAGGTCCGGGGGTCAGTACGAGCAGTACTTC	CASSLRSGGQYEQYF